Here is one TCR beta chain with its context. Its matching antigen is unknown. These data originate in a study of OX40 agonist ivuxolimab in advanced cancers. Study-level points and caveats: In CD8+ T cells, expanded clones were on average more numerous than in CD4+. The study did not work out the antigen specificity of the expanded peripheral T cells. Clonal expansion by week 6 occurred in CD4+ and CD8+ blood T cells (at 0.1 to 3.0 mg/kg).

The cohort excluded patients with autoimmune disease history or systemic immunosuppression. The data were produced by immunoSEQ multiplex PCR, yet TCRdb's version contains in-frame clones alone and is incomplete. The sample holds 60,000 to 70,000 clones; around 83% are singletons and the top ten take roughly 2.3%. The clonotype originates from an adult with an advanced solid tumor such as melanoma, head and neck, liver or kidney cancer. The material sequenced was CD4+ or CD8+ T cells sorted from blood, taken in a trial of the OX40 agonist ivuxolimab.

The CDR3 sequence is CASSPLEGVGEKLFF. Here the CDR3 DNA reads TGTGCCAGCAGCCCCCTTGAGGGGGTAGGAGAAAAACTGTTTTTT. This chain joins TRBV4-2 and TRBJ1-4; possible D gene TRBD1, 6 bases. The CDR3 is 15 residues long. Germline V gene sequence: CDR1 LGHNA, CDR2 YNFKEQ. Trimming removed 4 bases from V and 8 bases from J, with 17 bases in between.